This T cell receptor (beta chain) derives from a study of T cells of healthy individuals. This clonotype occurred a few times. With V trimmed by 5 bases and J by 2 bases, 5 bases remained unmatched. CDR1 is SGHTA and CDR2 is FQGNSA in the germline V gene. The CDR3 has 14 amino acids. Via MiXCR, TCRdb re-called the 5' RACE reads, giving one row per CDR3 protein. Of around 100,000 distinct CDR3 sequences listed, 15% to 20% are singletons. The clonotype comes from a human donor in good health. The rearrangement uses TRBV7-2 and TRBJ1-1; 7 bases are a match to TRBD1. CDR3 amino acids: CASSVRQGNTEAFF. The CDR3 region has the DNA TGTGCCAGCAGCGTACGACAGGGCAACACTGAAGCTTTCTTT.